This note documents a single T cell receptor (beta chain) sequence. The CDR3 spans 14 residues. With 3 bases clipped from V and 6 bases from J, the junction kept 4 bases outside the gene matches. Germline V lookup: CDR1 LGHNA, CDR2 YSLEER. Study processing details: Nucleated cell counts were estimated from reference gene primer amplification. The repertoire was sequenced with immunoSEQ multiplex PCR; TCRdb's copy has only in-frame clones and lacks some. That table is the source of V, J and clone size, and D and trimming were worked out from the DNA. This table has approximately 100,000 clones, roughly 84% appearing once. These data come from a study of blood T cell repertoires in COVID-19. About the study: Samples came from the United States, Italy and Spain, spanning acute and convalescent COVID-19. Nucleic acid was either cDNA or gDNA, and it came from T cells, B-cell-depleted T cells, or PBMCs.

This clonotype was sampled from a human donor in a cohort sampled during active COVID-19. Sequencing was performed on peripheral blood. The V call is TRBV4-3, the J call TRBJ1-5, with 8 bases identical to TRBD1. CDR3 protein: CASSQGTGGQPQHF. The CDR3 DNA sequence: TGCGCCAGCAGCCAGGGGACAGGAGGTCAGCCCCAGCATTTT.